The 15 T cell receptor beta chains reported below all come from one sample, sequenced in a study of cytomegalovirus exposure and HLA in healthy donors. PCR involved 60 Vbeta and 13 Jbeta primers. TCRdb keeps only in-frame clones here, not all; method: immunoSEQ multiplex PCR. The sample carries 150,000 or so clones, roughly 80% recorded once. Sample: PBMCs. The receptors were sampled from a man between 35 and 55 years old in good health and CMV-seropositive.

This clone was recorded a few times. The chain links TRBV4-3 to TRBJ2-3, with 10 bases identical to TRBD1. Germline V gene data show CDR1 as LGHNA and CDR2 as YSLEER. The CDR3 has 18 amino acids. The junction had 10 bases not matched to a gene; V was cut back by 4 bases and J by 0 bases. DNA of the CDR3: TGCGCCAGCAGCCCGACAGGGGGCCCACCGTCCAGCACAGATACGCAGTATTTT. It translates to CASSPTGGPPSSTDTQYF.

The chain has TRBV19 and TRBJ2-4; no reliable D call. The CDR3 consists of 19 residues. Germline values: CDR1 LNHDA, CDR2 SQIVND (reference sequence). With 1 base removed from V and 0 bases from J, the gap between germline ends came to 19 bases. Here the CDR3 DNA reads TGTGCCAGTAGTATAGGACATCGAAAAGAAAAACTAGCCAAAAACATTCAGTACTTC. Protein sequence: CASSIGHRKEKLAKNIQYF.

This clone was counted between two and nine times. This chain joins TRBV28 and TRBJ1-5; no clear D. The CDR3 loop spans 14 amino acids. V lost 6 bases and J lost 0, with 9 bases in between. Germline assignment: CDR1 MDHEN and CDR2 SYDVKM. Written as DNA, the CDR3 is TGTGCCAGCAGCCCCCACTCTAGCAATCAGCCCCAGCATTTT. It is translated as CASSPHSSNQPQHF.

This clone showed up just a few times. V usage is TRBV6-5 and J usage is TRBJ2-3, with D possibly being TRBD1 (5 bases). Trimming left V 7 bases short and J 8 bases short, with 22 bases between. This CDR3 comprises 15 residues. The germline gives CDR1 MNHEY, CDR2 SVGAGI. The CDR3 DNA follows: TGTGCCAGCACCTCGGACAAGGGCTCATCGGGTACGCAGTATTTT. This codes for CASTSDKGSSGTQYF.

V is TRBV28 and J is TRBJ2-2; the match to TRBD1 covers 7 bases. Germline CDR1 and CDR2: MDHEN and SYDVKM. V dropped 3 bases and J dropped 1; count of bases not matched to a gene: 2. The CDR3 totals 15 residues. In DNA form, the CDR3 reads TGTGCCAGCAGTTTCGGGACAGTGAACACCGGGGAGCTGTTTTTT. It translates to CASSFGTVNTGELFF.

This clone was observed a handful of times. V is TRBV16 and J is TRBJ1-1, with 9 bases lining up with TRBD1. J lost 1 base, V lost 0 bases, and 6 bases had no gene match. This CDR3 region has 17 residues. CDR1 is KGHSY and CDR2 is FQNENV in the germline V gene. In DNA form, the CDR3 reads TGTGCCAGCAGCCAATCTCGACAGGGGGAGGAGAACACTGAAGCTTTCTTT. Translating gives CASSQSRQGEENTEAFF.

The chain carries TRBV5-4 and TRBJ2-1; TRBD2 is a possible D gene (5 bases). The CDR3 runs to 13 residues. Trimming removed 3 bases at V and 3 bases at J, with 7 bases between. Germline V gives CDR1 SGHNT, CDR2 YYREEE (reference sequence). CDR3 in amino acids: CASSSRDYNEQFF. CDR3 nucleotides: TGTGCCAGCAGCTCCCGGGACTACAATGAGCAGTTCTTC.

In its sample, this clone was seen a few times. V and J are TRBV6-5 and TRBJ1-1; no definite D call. Germline V CDR1 and CDR2: MNHEY, SVGAGI. The CDR3 totals 12 residues. V shed 4 bases and J shed 1 base, with 4 bases lying between them. Here the CDR3 DNA reads TGTGCCAGCAGTTCCGGGAACACTGAAGCTTTCTTT. Its translation is CASSSGNTEAFF.

The chain has TRBV10-3 and TRBJ2-3, with TRBD1 as a possible D gene (5 bases). The germline CDR1 and CDR2 sequences are ENHRY and SYGVKD. The CDR3 sequence is 12 residues long. V shed 8 bases and J shed 7 bases, with 13 bases lying between them. The chain's CDR3 is CAIGAPKNTQYF. CDR3 DNA: TGTGCCATCGGGGCCCCTAAGAATACGCAGTATTTT.

The chain employs TRBV5-4 and TRBJ1-5, with unresolved D. CDR1 is SGHNT and CDR2 is YYREEE in the germline V gene (reference sequence). This CDR3 region has 14 residues. V was clipped by 0 bases and J by 3 bases, with 7 bases between them. The CDR3 DNA reads TGTGCCAGCAGCTTGGGGGGAGTCAATCAGCCCCAGCATTTT. It encodes CASSLGGVNQPQHF.

The chain carries TRBV7-2 and TRBJ2-1; 7 nucleotides line up with TRBD1. Looked up from germline, CDR1 is SGHTA and CDR2 is FQGNSA. After removal of 1 base from V and 3 bases from J, the junction contained 3 bases not matched to a gene. The CDR3 totals 15 residues. The CDR3 nucleotides read TGTGCCAGCAGCTTAGACAGGGGCCTCTACAATGAGCAGTTCTTC. Its protein is CASSLDRGLYNEQFF.

The V gene is TRBV7-2, the J gene TRBJ2-7; no definite D call. The CDR3 runs 12 residues. Trimming stripped 5 bases from V and 3 bases from J, with 8 bases between. Germline V gene data show CDR1 as SGHTA and CDR2 as FQGNSA. The CDR3 DNA reads as TGTGCCAGCAGCCCCCTCCTCTACGAGCAGTACTTC. Translation: CASSPLLYEQYF. The full variable domain, completed using reference TRBV7-2 and TRBJ2-7, is GAGVSQSPSNKVTEKGKDVELRCDPISGHTALYWYRQSLGQGLEFLIYFQGNSAPDKSGLPSDRFSAERTGGSVSTLTIQRTQQEDSAVYLCASSPLLYEQYFGPGTRLTVT.

This sequence joins TRBV7-2 and TRBJ1-2; possibly TRBD1 for D (5 bases). Germline values: CDR1 SGHTA, CDR2 FQGNSA. The CDR3 is made up of 13 amino acids. With 11 bases removed from V and 2 bases from J, the gap between germline ends came to 15 bases. The CDR3 spells CAGGSGSNYGYTF. The CDR3 DNA follows: TGTGCCGGGGGGAGCGGGAGCAACTATGGCTACACCTTC.

V gene TRBV15 combines with J gene TRBJ1-6; D is perhaps TRBD1 (6 bases). V shed 5 bases and J shed 7 bases, with 15 bases lying between them. The CDR3 contains 15 residues. The germline CDR1 and CDR2 sequences are LNHNV and YYDKDF (reference sequence). The CDR3 protein is CATSLSLDSNSPLHF. CDR3 DNA sequence: TGTGCCACCAGCCTCTCTTTGGACAGCAATTCACCCCTCCACTTT.

In this sample, this clone turned up a few times. This chain's CDR3 is CASSLRLAGGHEQFF. CDR3 nucleotides: TGTGCCAGCAGTTTACGTCTAGCGGGAGGACATGAGCAGTTCTTC. The J gene is TRBJ2-1, the V gene TRBV27; 11 bases are shared with TRBD2. Germline V lookup: CDR1 MNHEY, CDR2 SMNVEV (reference sequence). The CDR3 is made up of 15 amino acids. Trimming cost V 2 bases and J 8 bases; bases outside gene matches: 5.